These 23 T cell receptor beta chains were sequenced from one sample in a study of T cells in Graves' hyperthyroidism and ophthalmopathy. Template material for amplifying TCR beta CDR3 regions consisted of RNA transcripts. A first-round RT-PCR of the TCR CDR3 used the HTBI primer set. TCRdb recomputed calls from the multiplex PCR reads with MiXCR, one row per CDR3 protein. The sample contains about 380,000 distinct CDR3 sequences, 13% to 15% of which appear only once. Sequenced sample: blood. The receptors come from a woman aged 30 to 39 with Graves' ophthalmopathy.

This clonotype was counted a few times. The chain has TRBV5-6 and TRBJ1-2; D not certain. The ends were cut back, 5 bases at V and 5 bases at J, with 13 bases in the middle. This CDR3 is 13 amino acids long. Germline V gives CDR1 SGHDT, CDR2 YYEEEE. The CDR3 is CASRAGTAYGYTF. The CDR3 region has the DNA TGTGCCAGCAGGGCCGGCACGGCGTATGGCTACACCTTC.

The rearrangement uses TRBV5-6 and TRBJ2-2; D call uncertain. Germline V gives CDR1 SGHDT, CDR2 YYEEEE. The CDR3 totals 14 residues. The V end lost 0 bases, the J end lost 0 bases, and 3 bases lay between the germline ends. Written as DNA, the CDR3 is TGTGCCAGCAGCTTGGATTCGAACACCGGGGAGCTGTTTTTT. Translated: CASSLDSNTGELFF. The full variable domain, in which reference TRBV5-6 and TRBJ2-2 provide the parts outside the CDR3, is DAGVTQSPTHLIKTRGQQVTLRCSPKSGHDTVSWYQQALGQGPQFIFQYYEEEERQRGNFPDRFSGHQFPNYSSELNVNALLLGDSALYLCASSLDSNTGELFFGEGSRLTVL.

This clonotype was recorded many times. This chain uses TRBV12-3 or TRBV12-4 with TRBJ2-5; tentative D call: TRBD2 (6 bases). The CDR3 spans 17 residues. The V end lost 5 bases, the J end lost 5 bases, and 24 bases lay between the germline ends. The CDR3 DNA follows: TGTGCCAGCAGTCTCGTCTTACTAGGCGGGAAGAGGGAGACCCAGTACTTC. It yields the protein CASSLVLLGGKRETQYF.

This clonotype appeared a few times. The V and J genes are TRBV19 and TRBJ1-1; 7 bases align to TRBD1. CDR3 length equals 14 residues. Germline values: CDR1 LNHDA, CDR2 SQIVND (reference sequence). Germline trimming cut 7 bases from V and 0 bases from J; bases unmatched to any gene: 5. In DNA form, the CDR3 reads TGTGCCAGTATCCGACAGGGAATGAACACTGAAGCTTTCTTT. Its protein product is CASIRQGMNTEAFF.

The table lists this clonotype with many counts. The chain joins TRBV20-1 to TRBJ1-1, with a possible D match to TRBD1 (5 bases). The CDR3 is 15 amino acids. CDR1 DFQATT and CDR2 SNEGSKA come from the germline V gene (reference sequence). The V end lost 6 bases, the J end lost 3 bases, and 20 bases lay between the germline ends. The CDR3 reads CSAINFRGADTEAFF. In DNA, the CDR3 is TGCAGTGCGATAAATTTCCGTGGGGCGGACACTGAAGCTTTCTTT.

At least ten counts were recorded for this clonotype. This chain connects TRBV30 to TRBJ1-6, with TRBD1 matching over 8 bases. CDR3 length: 14 residues. J was trimmed by 9 bases and V by 2 bases; bases with no gene match: 6. The germline V gene has CDR1 GTSNPN and CDR2 SVGIG (reference sequence). CDR3 coding DNA: TGTGCCTGGAGTCGACAGGGGTTCAGTTCACCCCTCCACTTT. The encoded protein is CAWSRQGFSSPLHF.

As to this clonotype: This clone may be a read error of a much larger clone one base away. The J gene is TRBJ2-7, the V gene TRBV28; unclear D gene. Germline CDR1 and CDR2: MDHEN and SYDVKM. Between the trimmed V and J ends, which lost 10 bases and 8 bases, there was a span of 27 bases. CDR3 size: 15 residues. The CDR3 is CATTNPVGNLRKQYF. As DNA, the CDR3 is TGTGCCACCACAAATCCAGTAGGGAACCTACGAAAGCAGTACTTC.

This clonotype was picked up many times. The chain is built from TRBV7-2 and TRBJ2-4; 7 bases line up with TRBD1. V lost 2 bases, J lost 2 bases, and 9 bases stayed unmatched. CDR1 is SGHTA and CDR2 is FQGNSA in the germline V gene. There are 17 residues in the CDR3. Here the CDR3 reads CASSLQQGRGPKNIQYF. In nucleotides, the CDR3 is TGTGCCAGCAGCTTACAACAGGGGCGAGGGCCCAAAAACATTCAGTACTTC.

The sample holds many counts of this clonotype. The V gene is TRBV12-3 or TRBV12-4, the J gene TRBJ1-2; D is unclear. The CDR3 is made up of 13 amino acids. Trimming took 5 bases from V and 5 from J, leaving 12 bases between them. The CDR3 sequence is CASSVTEPYGYTF. CDR3 nucleotides: TGTGCCAGCAGTGTTACAGAACCTTATGGCTACACCTTC.

The chain has TRBV10-3 and TRBJ1-2; D is possibly TRBD1 (5 bases). Trimming stripped 5 bases from V and 3 bases from J, with 19 bases between. The CDR3 loop spans 16 amino acids. Per germline, CDR1 ENHRY and CDR2 SYGVKD. This chain's CDR3 is CAISPLHQGEDYGYTF. In nucleotides, the CDR3 is TGTGCCATCAGTCCTTTGCATCAGGGTGAAGACTATGGCTACACCTTC.

This clonotype was found many times. V usage is TRBV7-8 and J usage is TRBJ2-5; 11 bases agree with TRBD2. The CDR3 has 19 amino acids. CDR1 and CDR2 from the germline V gene are SGHVS and FQNEAQ. The trim removed 1 base at V and 3 bases at J, leaving 13 bases unmatched. The CDR3 protein is CASSLEAGLAALAKETQYF. The CDR3 nucleotides are TGTGCCAGCAGCTTAGAGGCGGGACTAGCGGCCCTCGCCAAAGAGACCCAGTACTTC.

The sample holds many counts of this clonotype. The genes are TRBV11-2 and TRBJ1-4; D is unclear. CDR1 is SGHAT, CDR2 FQNNGV, per germline. Trimming left V 0 bases short and J 4 bases short, with 15 bases between. The CDR3 extends over 17 amino acids. The CDR3, as DNA: TGTGCCAGCAGCTTAGACCAGTTAGGAGAGCGTAATGAAAAACTGTTTTTT. Translating it yields CASSLDQLGERNEKLFF.

At least ten counts were recorded for this clonotype. This chain links TRBV6-1 with TRBJ1-2; TRBD1 aligns across 7 bases. The V gene's germline CDR1 is MNHNS and CDR2 SASEGT. The V and J ends lost 8 bases and 4 bases, in that order; junction bases with no gene match: 16. This CDR3 has 16 amino acids. CDR3 region: CASEWDRRTRSYGYTF. For the CDR3, the DNA is TGTGCCAGCGAGTGGGACAGAAGAACAAGAAGCTATGGCTACACCTTC.

This clonotype has ten or more counts. One junction end disagrees with the germline gene, perhaps due to a read error. This chain joins TRBV7-7 and TRBJ2-5; D not resolved. The CDR3 is 12 amino acids. CDR1 and CDR2 from the germline V gene are SSHAT and FNYEAQ (reference sequence). CDR3 sequence (DNA): TGTGCTAGCAGCCGCCCTGGAGAGACCCAGTACTTC. Amino acid sequence: CASSRPGETQYF. The full variable domain, rest sourced from reference TRBV7-7 and TRBJ2-5, is GAGVSQSPRYKVTKRGQDVTLRCDPISSHATLYWYQQALGQGPEFLTYFNYEAQPDKSGLPSDRFSAERPEGSISTLTIQRTEQRDSAMYRCASSRPGETQYFGPGTRLLVL.

There are a few counts of this clonotype. A clone one base away is much larger, so this may be a read error. The CDR3 loop is CASSLVFTEAFF. The CDR3 DNA sequence: TGTGCCAGCAGCTTAGTCTTCACTGAAGCTTTCTTT. The genes are TRBV7-2 and TRBJ1-1; D is unclear. Germline assignment: CDR1 SGHTA and CDR2 FQGNSA. The CDR3 runs 12 residues. The V end lost 1 base, the J end lost 4 bases, and 4 bases lay between the germline ends. Full variable domain (missing parts from reference TRBV7-2 and TRBJ1-1): GAGVSQSPSNKVTEKGKDVELRCDPISGHTALYWYRQSLGQGLEFLIYFQGNSAPDKSGLPSDRFSAERTGGSVSTLTIQRTQQEDSAVYLCASSLVFTEAFFGQGTRLTVV.

This clonotype was counted at least ten times. This chain connects TRBV18 to TRBJ2-5, with D possibly being TRBD1 (5 bases). Germline values: CDR1 KGHSH, CDR2 LQKENI. The CDR3 covers 14 residues. The V and J ends lost 1 base and 2 bases respectively, with 8 bases between them. CDR3 DNA sequence: TGTGCCAGCTCACCACTTGGGGCGCAAGAGACCCAGTACTTC. Encoded protein: CASSPLGAQETQYF.

This clonotype was detected ten times or more. This chain joins TRBV6-1 and TRBJ1-5, with D possibly being TRBD1 (5 bases). The CDR3 length is 14 residues. Germline V gives CDR1 MNHNS, CDR2 SASEGT. The V end was cut by 7 bases, the J end by 3 bases, with 13 bases between. CDR3 bases: TGTGCCAGCAAAGACAGCATATACAATCAGCCCCAGCATTTT. The encoded protein is CASKDSIYNQPQHF.

This clonotype was detected many times. The rearrangement joins TRBV7-2 to TRBJ1-4; possible D gene TRBD1, 5 bases. V was trimmed by 4 bases and J by 8 bases, leaving 17 bases between them. Germline loops: CDR1 SGHTA, CDR2 FQGNSA. The CDR3 is 15 amino acids. The CDR3 is CASSSDGASREKLFF. CDR3 nucleotide sequence: TGTGCCAGCAGCTCGGACGGGGCATCGAGGGAAAAACTGTTTTTT.

This clonotype was seen many times. The J gene is TRBJ1-2, the V gene TRBV28, with D tentatively TRBD1 (5 bases). The germline V gene encodes CDR1 MDHEN and CDR2 SYDVKM. CDR3 length: 14 amino acids. V lost 10 bases, J lost 0 bases, and 15 bases lay in between. The chain's CDR3 is CATTLGTANYGYTF. The CDR3 DNA reads TGTGCCACCACCCTTGGGACGGCTAACTATGGCTACACCTTC.

This clonotype was counted many times. The rearrangement uses TRBV2 and TRBJ1-1, with a tentative D call TRBD1 (5 bases). Per the germline V gene, CDR1 is SNHLY and CDR2 is FYNNEI. Trimming took off 2 bases at V and 0 bases at J, with 13 bases between the two ends. The length of the CDR3 is 16 residues. The CDR3 nucleotides are TGTGCCAGCAGTGAATCAATGAGACAGTTGAACACTGAAGCTTTCTTT. As protein: CASSESMRQLNTEAFF.

This clonotype was observed at least ten times. CDR3: CASSFPGQPQHF. In DNA, the CDR3 is TGTGCCAGCAGTTTTCCTGGTCAGCCCCAGCATTTT. The chain recombines TRBV28 with TRBJ1-5; the D is unclear. The CDR3 spans 12 residues. Trimming shortened V by 3 bases and J by 6 bases, and 6 bases separated the two germline ends. Germline loops: CDR1 MDHEN, CDR2 SYDVKM.

The table lists this clonotype with many counts. V and J are TRBV7-9 and TRBJ1-2, with D hard to call. This CDR3 contains 12 residues. Between the trimmed V and J ends, which lost 5 bases and 7 bases, there was a span of 11 bases. Per germline, CDR1 SEHNR and CDR2 FQNEAQ (reference sequence). In DNA form, the CDR3 reads TGTGCCAGCAGCCCCGCCGGCCCTGGCTACACCTTC. Translating gives CASSPAGPGYTF.

This clonotype was observed many times. This chain joins TRBV6-1 and TRBJ2-5; tentatively, D is TRBD1 (6 bases). This CDR3 has 12 amino acids. Trimming stripped 6 bases from V and 5 bases from J, with 10 bases between. Germline values: CDR1 MNHNS, CDR2 SASEGT. CDR3 sequence (DNA): TGTGCCAGCAGAAAGGGGGTCGAGACCCAGTACTTC. Translating it yields CASRKGVETQYF.